Sequencing of this TCR beta chain was carried out in a study of blood T cell repertoires in COVID-19 (dated by TCRdb to about 2020). Notes on the research overall: The collaborator samples originated in the United States, Italy and Spain and spanned the acute and convalescent phases of COVID-19. The material from the prospective study consisted of cDNA or gDNA derived from T cells, B-cell-depleted T cells, or PBMCs. Subjects who had been exposed to COVID-19, were actively infected with it, or had recovered from it provided the deeply sampled blood TCRbeta repertoires that made up the dataset. The repertoires were made available in a free public database intended to serve as a resource for research on the immune response to SARS-CoV-2. The samples were drawn from two sources: the first 160 participants of the ongoing ImmuneRACE study, and 1,254 subjects contributed by 6 global collaborators. Sample metadata almost always included a de-identified subject ID, COVID-19 status, age in years and sex. Where HLA class I and class II types were available, the types were taken from metadata supplied by the sample provider, not from assay-based typing.

Samples from volunteer blood donors who had recovered from COVID-19 were contributed by a second Seattle source. Each collaborating institution followed its own protocols to collect whole blood in K2EDTA tubes. For TCRbeta analysis, collaborators shipped samples in one of three forms: frozen whole blood, isolated PBMCs, or DNA extracted from either of those sample types. A remark on this clone: Its antigen is still unknown. Base qualities were left out, and no much larger clone turns up one base away.

As encoded in the germline V gene, CDR1 is LGHNA while CDR2 is YSLEER. Germline trimming: 1 base from V, 1 base from J; junction bases outside gene matches: 0. From its cysteine to its phenylalanine, the CDR3 spans 14 amino acids. Just CDR3 DNA is preserved here, 42 bases in frame from base 1. TCRbeta CDR3 regions were amplified from genomic DNA using the immunoSEQ Assay, a bias-controlled multiplex PCR. The paper's data handling went like this. The number of nucleated cells in each sample was estimated by amplification of reference gene primers within the assay. Sequence reads were collapsed and filtered to measure the absolute abundance of every unique TCRbeta CDR3 rearrangement. Productive Simpson clonality was computed per sample as the square root of Simpson's diversity index over productive rearrangements. TCRdb holds this immuneACCESS table with in-frame rearrangements only. Some clones are missing; in checked studies, unresolved V genes explain under half, and the rest has no known cause. V and J calls and clone size come straight from that table; D and trimming were deduced from the DNA. The table for this sample lists under 200,000 clones; roughly 81% of them were counted only once. In total, the top ten clones hold 7.5% to 8% of the sample.

The investigation overall reported the following: The quantity of clinical and demographic metadata differed by source and by participant and was supplied without curation.

The sequence links TRBV4-3 to TRBJ2-5, with 7 bases in between that match TRBD2. The receptor's source is a man aged 35 to 55 who had recovered from COVID-19. Source material: peripheral blood. The nucleotide sequence is TGCGCCAGCAGCCAAGGGACTAGCCAAGAGACCCAGTACTTC. Its protein is CASSQGTSQETQYF.